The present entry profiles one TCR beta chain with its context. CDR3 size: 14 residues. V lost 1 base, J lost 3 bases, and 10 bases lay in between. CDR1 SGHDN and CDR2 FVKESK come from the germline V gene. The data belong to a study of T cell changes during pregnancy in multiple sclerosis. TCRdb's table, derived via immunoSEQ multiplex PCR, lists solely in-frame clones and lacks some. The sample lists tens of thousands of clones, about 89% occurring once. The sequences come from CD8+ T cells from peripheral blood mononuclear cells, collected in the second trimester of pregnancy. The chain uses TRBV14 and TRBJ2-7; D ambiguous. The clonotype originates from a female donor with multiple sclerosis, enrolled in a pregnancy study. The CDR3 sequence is CASSQGPAYYEQYF. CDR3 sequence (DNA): TGTGCCAGCAGCCAAGGCCCCGCCTACTACGAGCAGTACTTC.